The 16 T cell receptor beta chains below come from one sample, sequenced in a study of beta chain features in type 1 diabetes. These receptors are not linked to any known antigen. Study results and limitations: Moderate but significant shortening of TCRB CDR3s was recorded in all four CD4+ subsets from Type 1 diabetes patients.

cDNA synthesis used the whole RNA isolate, giving expressed TCRB sequences. The table came from immunoSEQ multiplex PCR; TCRdb's copy has only in-frame clones and leaves some out. Of about 250,000 clones in the sample, 9.5% to 13% were seen once. The sequencing sample was made of naive CD4+ T cells from blood. These receptors all come from a man aged 30 to 39 with type 1 diabetes.

This clone was found a few times. The chain employs TRBV7-2 and TRBJ1-2, with TRBD1 matching 7 bases. After removal of 4 bases from V and 4 bases from J, the junction contained 9 bases not matched to a gene. The CDR3 runs 15 residues. From germline, CDR1 is SGHTA and CDR2 FQGNSA. CDR3 amino acids: CASSSGQKAIYGYTF. CDR3 sequence (DNA): TGTGCCAGCAGCTCGGGACAGAAGGCGATCTATGGCTACACCTTC.

This clone was recorded a few times. The rearrangement links TRBV7-2 to TRBJ2-5; TRBD2 aligns across 10 bases. This CDR3 region has 12 residues. CDR1 SGHTA and CDR2 FQGNSA come from the germline V gene. V gave up 7 bases and J gave up 5 bases; unmatched junction bases: 1. CDR3 in DNA: TGTGCCAGCAATAGCGGGGGGGAGACCCAGTACTTC. It encodes CASNSGGETQYF.

The table lists this clone with a few counts. The chain has TRBV4-3 and TRBJ2-1, with 7 bases matching TRBD2. From germline, CDR1 is LGHNA and CDR2 YSLEER. The CDR3 has 15 amino acids. V was clipped by 1 base and J by 3 bases; unmatched bases: 3. CDR3 sequence: CASSQGASGYNEQFF. The CDR3 nucleotides are TGCGCCAGCAGCCAAGGGGCTAGCGGCTACAATGAGCAGTTCTTC.

The V call is TRBV23-1, the J call TRBJ1-6; D may be TRBD1 (6 bases). TRBV23-1 falls under the ORF class, with uncertain function. This CDR3 contains 15 residues. V lost 6 bases and J lost 10, with 19 bases in between. CDR3 bases: TGCGCCAGCAGGGGGGCCCGTCCTCGTCGATCACCCCTCCACTTT. Translation: CASRGARPRRSPLHF.

This clone was counted only a few times. The chain joins TRBV5-1 to TRBJ1-6, with D uncertain. Looked up from germline, CDR1 is SGHRS and CDR2 is YFSETQ. This CDR3 contains 14 residues. V lost 0 bases and J 6 bases, leaving 7 bases between the germline ends. The CDR3 region is CASSLGHPNSPLHF. DNA of the CDR3: TGCGCCAGCAGCTTGGGGCACCCTAATTCACCCCTCCACTTT.

This clone showed up just a few times. This chain joins TRBV18 and TRBJ2-2; TRBD1 is a possible D gene (6 bases). The CDR3 sequence is 15 residues long. Trimming removed 6 bases from V and 0 bases from J, with 11 bases in between. Germline V gene data show CDR1 as KGHSH and CDR2 as LQKENI. CDR3 sequence (DNA): TGTGCCAGCTCGAGGACAGTCTCGAACACCGGGGAGCTGTTTTTT. This gives the protein CASSRTVSNTGELFF.

The chain is built from TRBV11-2 and TRBJ2-3; 8 bases are a match to TRBD2. The CDR3 length is 14 residues. Germline lookup yields CDR1 SGHAT and CDR2 FQNNGV. The J segment lost 4 bases and the V segment lost 4 bases, leaving 4 bases of the junction unmatched. For the CDR3, the DNA is TGTGCCAGCAGCTCCTCGGGACTAGCAGATACGCAGTATTTT. Protein: CASSSSGLADTQYF.

In this sample, this clone turned up once. Its ends do not fully match the called genes, so a read error is possible. This chain uses TRBV7-7 with TRBJ2-1; TRBD1 matches 12 bases. CDR3 length: 15 amino acids. Germline values: CDR1 SSHAT, CDR2 FNYEAQ (reference sequence). CDR3 region: CASSLGQGAYNEQFF. The CDR3 region has the DNA TGTGCTAGCAGCTTGGGACAGGGGGCTTACAATGAGCAGTTCTTC.

The genes are TRBV29-1 and TRBJ2-1; 14 positions match TRBD2. With V trimmed by 6 bases and J by 9 bases, 19 bases remained unmatched. Germline assignment: CDR1 SQVTM and CDR2 ANQGSEA. This CDR3 contains 18 residues. CDR3 sequence reads: CSVAGLAGGTAGVSEQFF. The CDR3 DNA sequence: TGCAGCGTCGCCGGACTAGCGGGGGGCACCGCCGGTGTTAGTGAGCAGTTCTTC.

This clone was recorded a few times. The chain links TRBV7-9 to TRBJ2-7; 7 nucleotides match TRBD1. This CDR3 spans 13 amino acids. Looked up from germline, CDR1 is SEHNR and CDR2 is FQNEAQ (reference sequence). After removal of 5 bases from V and 6 bases from J, the junction contained 7 bases not matched to a gene. The CDR3 coding sequence is TGTGCCAGCAGCACCACGGGACAGCTCGAGCAGTACTTC. Translation: CASSTTGQLEQYF. Complete variable domain (other parts from reference TRBV7-9 and TRBJ2-7): DTGVSQNPRHKITKRGQNVTFRCDPISEHNRLYWYRQTLGQGPEFLTYFQNEAQLEKSRLLSDRFSAERPKGSFSTLEIQRTEQGDSAMYLCASSTTGQLEQYFGPGTRLTVT.

This clone was seen a few times. The CDR3 loop reads CASSPPSAGGPDEQFF. CDR3 DNA sequence: TGTGCCAGCTCACCACCATCCGCGGGGGGGCCGGATGAGCAGTTCTTC. The chain links TRBV18 to TRBJ2-1; the match to TRBD2 covers 9 bases. This CDR3 comprises 16 residues. CDR1 and CDR2 from the germline V gene are KGHSH and LQKENI. Trimming removed 0 bases from V and 8 bases from J; junction bases left unmatched: 8.

The rearrangement uses TRBV2 and TRBJ2-2, with TRBD1 matching over 11 bases. V lost 8 bases to trimming and J lost 4 bases; unmatched junction nucleotides: 6. CDR3 size: 15 residues. CDR1 is SNHLY and CDR2 is FYNNEI in the germline V gene. CDR3 sequence reads: CASVRDRGITGELFF. DNA for the CDR3: TGTGCCAGCGTCCGGGACAGGGGGATCACCGGGGAGCTGTTTTTT.

The rearrangement joins TRBV13 to TRBJ2-1, with 7 bases lining up with TRBD2. Germline V gives CDR1 PRHDT, CDR2 FYEKMQ (reference sequence). The J segment lost 9 bases and the V segment lost 4 bases, leaving 3 bases of the junction unmatched. The CDR3 is 12 residues long. CDR3: CASSSSGGEQFF. CDR3 bases: TGTGCCAGCAGCTCTAGCGGCGGTGAGCAGTTCTTC.

J is TRBJ1-5 and V is TRBV19; possibly TRBD1 for D (6 bases). Germline V CDR1 and CDR2: LNHDA, SQIVND (reference sequence). V was shortened by 5 bases and J by 5 bases, with 13 bases between the two germline ends. The CDR3 covers 14 residues. CDR3 DNA sequence: TGTGCCAGTAGTGCCCGGGACACTTATCAGCCCCAGCATTTT. Translation gives CASSARDTYQPQHF. The whole variable domain, remainder taken from reference TRBV19 and TRBJ1-5, is DGGITQSPKYLFRKEGQNVTLSCEQNLNHDAMYWYRQDPGQGLRLIYYSQIVNDFQKGDIAEGYSVSREKKESFPLTVTSAQKNPTAFYLCASSARDTYQPQHFGDGTRLSIL.

This chain links TRBV19 with TRBJ2-5; D unresolved. The CDR3 extends over 13 amino acids. Germline V CDR1 and CDR2: LNHDA, SQIVND (reference sequence). Between the trimmed V and J ends, which lost 3 bases and 5 bases, there was a span of 10 bases. CDR3 amino acids: CASSIGARETQYF. The CDR3 coding sequence is TGTGCCAGTAGTATTGGTGCCCGGGAGACCCAGTACTTC.

This chain connects TRBV7-2 to TRBJ2-1, with 7 nucleotides matching TRBD2. J was trimmed by 2 bases and V by 3 bases; bases with no gene match: 4. The germline V gene has CDR1 SGHTA and CDR2 FQGNSA. This CDR3 is built from 15 residues. CDR3 nucleotides: TGTGCCAGCAGCTTCACTAGCGCTACCTACAATGAGCAGTTCTTC. This gives the protein CASSFTSATYNEQFF.